These T cell receptor beta chains were read from a single sample in a study of T cell responses to AZD1222 COVID-19 vaccine. The table came from immunoSEQ multiplex PCR; TCRdb's copy has only in-frame clones and leaves some out. The table lists about 140,000 clones, 85% to 95% of them singletons. The sample was peripheral blood, taken on day 0 of AZD1222 vaccination. The receptors originated from an adult in good health. Both conserved end residues are part of each CDR3. D genes are given only for firm matches. A row's size may be missing; if present it is once, few, many or a size class.

d_call	v_call	j_call	clone_size	cdr3_nt	cdr3_aa
NA	TRBV5-1	TRBJ1-5	NA	TGCGCCAGCAGCTTAGGTGGAGGCGAAGGCAATCAGCCCCAGCATTTT	CASSLGGGEGNQPQHF
NA	TRBV28	TRBJ1-2	NA	TGTGCCAGCCGGCGGTACTATGGCTACACCTTC	CASRRYYGYTF
NA	TRBV9	TRBJ2-2	NA	TGTGCCAGCAGCGTAGGTATCGGGGAGCTGTTTTTT	CASSVGIGELFF
NA	TRBV19	TRBJ2-4	NA	TGTGCCAGTAGTACTCCTCCCCGCTTCGATTTC	CASSTPPRFDF
NA	TRBV7-2	TRBJ2-7	NA	TGTGCCAGCAGCGAGGGCTGGCAGGGGATCTACGAGCAGTACTTC	CASSEGWQGIYEQYF
NA	TRBV7-9	TRBJ1-2	once	TGTGCCAGCAGCTTGGGGGAAGACTATGGCTACACCTTC	CASSLGEDYGYTF
NA	TRBV6-1	TRBJ1-5	once	TGTGCCAGCAGTGAAGCTCCCCAGGGTAGGGTGGGCAATCAGCCCCAGCATTTT	CASSEAPQGRVGNQPQHF
TRBD1	TRBV10-1	TRBJ1-6	once	TGCGCCAGCAGCTGGGACAGGGGAAATTCACCCCTCCACTTT	CASSWDRGNSPLHF
NA	TRBV9	TRBJ2-6	NA	TGTGCCAGCAACAGAGAGCCGACTGGGGCCAACGTCCTGACTTTC	CASNREPTGANVLTF
TRBD1	TRBV5-1	TRBJ2-1	NA	TGCGCCAGCAGCCAGGGGACAGGAGAATACAATGAGCAGTTCTTC	CASSQGTGEYNEQFF
TRBD1	TRBV19	TRBJ1-2	NA	TGTGCCAGTAGTGCGGGGACAGGGGGTCTTGGCTACACCTTC	CASSAGTGGLGYTF
NA	TRBV19	TRBJ2-7	NA	TGTGCCAGTAGTCCCCCTGACTCCTACGAGCAGTACTTC	CASSPPDSYEQYF
TRBD2	TRBV28	TRBJ2-3	NA	TGTGCCAGCAGTTTACGGGGGGGCGGGAGCACAGATACGCAGTATTTT	CASSLRGGGSTDTQYF
NA	TRBV13	TRBJ2-2	once	TGTGCCAGCACACTAGGAGTACCCGGGGAGCTGTTTTTT	CASTLGVPGELFF
NA	TRBV4-1	TRBJ2-1	NA	TGCGCCAGCAGCCAAGAGATTTCAAGGAACTCCCCGTGGAATGAGCAGTTCTTC	CASSQEISRNSPWNEQFF
TRBD2	TRBV7-9	TRBJ2-7	NA	TGTGCCAGCAGCGCAGGACTAGCCTACGAGCAGTACTTC	CASSAGLAYEQYF
TRBD1	TRBV24-1	TRBJ2-5	NA	TGTGCCACCAGTGACACAGGGGGCGGAGAGACCCAGTACTTC	CATSDTGGGETQYF
NA	TRBV5-5	TRBJ1-3	NA	TGTGCCAGCAGCTTGGCCCACGGGGACTCTGGAAACACCATATATTTT	CASSLAHGDSGNTIYF
NA	TRBV9	TRBJ1-3	NA	TGTGCCAGCAGCGACAGGGTCCGCTCTGGAAACACCATATATTTT	CASSDRVRSGNTIYF
TRBD2	TRBV5-6	TRBJ2-2	NA	TGTGCCAGCAGCACAAGGCTAGCGGGAGAAACCGGGGAGCTGTTTTTT	CASSTRLAGETGELFF
NA	TRBV3-1/TRBV3-2	TRBJ1-1	once	TGTGCCAGCAGCCTACAGGGCTCTCGGGCTTTCTTT	CASSLQGSRAFF
NA	TRBV19	TRBJ2-5	NA	TGTGCCAGTAGTATAATGGGAGGGACAGCCCAAGAGACCCAGTACTTC	CASSIMGGTAQETQYF
TRBD1	TRBV9	TRBJ1-1	NA	TGTGCCAGCAGCGCCGGACAGGGATATACTGAAGCTTTCTTT	CASSAGQGYTEAFF
NA	TRBV11-2	TRBJ1-1	NA	TGTGCCAGCAGCTTAAGAGAGGACACTGAAGCTTTCTTT	CASSLREDTEAFF
TRBD1	TRBV7-9	TRBJ1-2	NA	TGTGCCAGCAGTCATGAGGGGGCCCTCCCGAACGTCTATGGCTACACCTTC	CASSHEGALPNVYGYTF
NA	TRBV18	TRBJ1-4	NA	TGTGCCAGCTCACCACGAGCTAATGAAAAACTGTTTTTT	CASSPRANEKLFF
NA	TRBV5-4	TRBJ1-2	NA	TGTGCCAGCAGCTTGGAAGGGACCCCCTCGAGAGGCTACACCTTC	CASSLEGTPSRGYTF
NA	TRBV18	TRBJ1-5	NA	TGTGCCAGCTCACCAAGCGGTCAGCCCCAGCATTTT	CASSPSGQPQHF